This T cell receptor (beta chain) was sequenced for a study of breast tumors, draining lymph nodes, adjacent tissues. Study-wide results and caveats: Luminal-like breast cancer showed significantly higher tumor–nontumor repertoire similarity than basal-like. Tumor T cell lymph node origin was a supported hypothesis, not proven. Most tumor T cells seemingly derive from lymph node, then expand in tumor. Compared with lymph nodes, tumors were less diverse; compared with nontumor tissue, more.

Axillary draining lymph nodes of breast cancer patients supplied the node samples. CDR3 length: 12 residues. CDR1 is SEHNR, CDR2 FQNEAQ, per germline (reference sequence). V lost 4 bases and J 5 bases, leaving 9 bases between the germline ends. A note on this clonotype: Its target is unknown.

TCRdb reanalysed the multiplex PCR reads using MiXCR and keeps one entry per CDR3 protein. The sample contains some 140,000 distinct CDR3 sequences, around 20% of which appear only once. This chain connects TRBV7-9 to TRBJ2-7, with D unresolved. The sequenced sample consisted of axillary lymph node tissue. This clonotype was obtained from a female donor with breast cancer. Some clones in this sample may be carry-over from other donors' samples. The CDR3 nucleotides are TGTGCCAGCAGCTCCTCTAGGGACGAGCAGTACTTC. It yields the protein CASSSSRDEQYF.